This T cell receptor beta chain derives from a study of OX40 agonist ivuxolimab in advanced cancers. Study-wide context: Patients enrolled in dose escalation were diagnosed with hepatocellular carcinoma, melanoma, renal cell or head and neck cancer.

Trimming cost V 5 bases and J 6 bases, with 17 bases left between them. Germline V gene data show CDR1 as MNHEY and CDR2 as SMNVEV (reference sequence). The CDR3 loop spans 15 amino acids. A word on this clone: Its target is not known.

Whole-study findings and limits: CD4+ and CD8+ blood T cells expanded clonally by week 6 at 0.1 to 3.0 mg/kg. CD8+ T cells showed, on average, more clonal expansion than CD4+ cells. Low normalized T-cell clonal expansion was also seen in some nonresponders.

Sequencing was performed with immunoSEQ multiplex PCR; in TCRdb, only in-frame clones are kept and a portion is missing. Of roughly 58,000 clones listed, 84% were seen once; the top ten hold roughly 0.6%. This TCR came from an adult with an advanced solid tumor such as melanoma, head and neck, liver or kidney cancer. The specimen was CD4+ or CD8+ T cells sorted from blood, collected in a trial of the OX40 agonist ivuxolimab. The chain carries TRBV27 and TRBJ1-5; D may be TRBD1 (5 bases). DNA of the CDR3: TGTGCCAGCAGTCCTCGGTGGGGGGGAGGTCAGCCCCAGCATTTT. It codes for CASSPRWGGGQPQHF.